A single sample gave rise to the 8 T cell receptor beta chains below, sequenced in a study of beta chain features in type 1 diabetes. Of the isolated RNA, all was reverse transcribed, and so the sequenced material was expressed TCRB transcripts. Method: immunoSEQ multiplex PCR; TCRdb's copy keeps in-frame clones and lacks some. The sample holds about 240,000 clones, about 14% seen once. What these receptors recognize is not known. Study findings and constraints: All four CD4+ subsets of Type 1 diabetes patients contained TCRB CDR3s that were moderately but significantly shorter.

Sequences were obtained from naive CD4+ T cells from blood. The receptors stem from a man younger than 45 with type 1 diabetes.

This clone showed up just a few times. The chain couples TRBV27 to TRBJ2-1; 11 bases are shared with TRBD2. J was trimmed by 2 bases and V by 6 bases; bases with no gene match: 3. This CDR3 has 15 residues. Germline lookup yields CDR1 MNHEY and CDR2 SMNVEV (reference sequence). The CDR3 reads CASRLAGGPYNEQFF. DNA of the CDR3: TGTGCCAGCAGGCTAGCGGGAGGCCCCTACAATGAGCAGTTCTTC.

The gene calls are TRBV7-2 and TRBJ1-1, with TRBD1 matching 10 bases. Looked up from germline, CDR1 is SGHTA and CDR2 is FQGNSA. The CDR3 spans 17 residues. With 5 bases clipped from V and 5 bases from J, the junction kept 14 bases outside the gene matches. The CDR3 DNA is TGTGCCAGCAGCCATAGGGGACAGGGGCCATGGGGGACTGAAGCTTTCTTT. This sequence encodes CASSHRGQGPWGTEAFF.

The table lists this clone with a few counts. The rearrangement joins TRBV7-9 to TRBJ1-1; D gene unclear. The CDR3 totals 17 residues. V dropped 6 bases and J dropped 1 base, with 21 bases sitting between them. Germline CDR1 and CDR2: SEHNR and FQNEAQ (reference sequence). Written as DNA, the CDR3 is TGTGCCAGCAGAGGAGGAGCCACACGGCTGGAGAACACTGAAGCTTTCTTT. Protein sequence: CASRGGATRLENTEAFF.

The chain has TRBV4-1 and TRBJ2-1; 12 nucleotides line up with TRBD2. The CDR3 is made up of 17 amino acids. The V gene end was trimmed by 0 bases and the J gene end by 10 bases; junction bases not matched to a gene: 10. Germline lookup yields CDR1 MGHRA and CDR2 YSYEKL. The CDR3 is CASSQDSSLAGGEEQFF. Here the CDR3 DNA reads TGCGCCAGCAGCCAAGATAGTTCGCTAGCGGGGGGGGAGGAGCAGTTCTTC.

CDR3 amino acids: CASSLIGQGSGNTIYF. The CDR3 bases are TGTGCCAGCAGCTTAATAGGACAGGGATCTGGAAACACCATATATTTT. V and J are TRBV7-2 and TRBJ1-3; 8 nucleotides agree with TRBD1. CDR1 is SGHTA and CDR2 is FQGNSA in the germline V gene. The ends lost 2 bases at V and 1 base at J; junction bases unmatched: 4. The CDR3 covers 16 residues.

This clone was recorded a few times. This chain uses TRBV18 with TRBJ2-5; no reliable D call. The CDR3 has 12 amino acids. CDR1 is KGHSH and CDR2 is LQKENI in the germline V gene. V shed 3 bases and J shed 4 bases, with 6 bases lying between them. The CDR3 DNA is TGTGCCAGCTCACCCTTAATAGAGACCCAGTACTTC. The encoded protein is CASSPLIETQYF.

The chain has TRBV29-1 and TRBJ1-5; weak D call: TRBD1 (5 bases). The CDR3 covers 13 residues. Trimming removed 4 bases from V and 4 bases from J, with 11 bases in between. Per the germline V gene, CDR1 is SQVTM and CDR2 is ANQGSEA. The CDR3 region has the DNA TGCAGCGTTGTTCCGGGGGTGAATCAGCCCCAGCATTTT. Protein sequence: CSVVPGVNQPQHF.

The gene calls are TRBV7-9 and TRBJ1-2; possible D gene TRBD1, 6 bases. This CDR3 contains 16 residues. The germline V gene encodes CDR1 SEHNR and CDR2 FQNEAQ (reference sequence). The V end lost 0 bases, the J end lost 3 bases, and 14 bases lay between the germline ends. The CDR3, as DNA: TGTGCCAGCAGCTTAGCTCGGGGGGGGCTGGACTATGGCTACACCTTC. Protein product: CASSLARGGLDYGYTF.